This TCR beta chain was sequenced for a study of CXCR3-negative and CXCR3-positive naive CD8 T cells. Across the whole study: Per-library TRB read counts averaged about 1.5 +/- 0.3 million, adding up to 110 million to 150 million in total.

The germline V gene encodes CDR1 SQVTM and CDR2 ANQGSEA. The CDR3 covers 16 residues. UMI-tagged TRB cDNA libraries were built via 5' RACE. Reprocessing the 5' RACE reads, TCRdb reports a single entry for every CDR3 protein and omits DNA. The repertoire table contains more than 20,000 distinct CDR3 sequences. The sequenced sample was naive CXCR3- CD8+ T cells from blood. Noted subset: CD45RO-CCR7+CD27+CD95- naive CD8+ T cells lacking CXCR3 (TNR3-). The chain joins TRBV29-1 to TRBJ1-2; TCRdb names TRBD1, which stays unverified in the absence of DNA. The clonotype was recovered from a human donor in good health. Some clones in this sample may be carry-over from other donors' samples. The CDR3 sequence: CSVEDESQGDHYGYTF.